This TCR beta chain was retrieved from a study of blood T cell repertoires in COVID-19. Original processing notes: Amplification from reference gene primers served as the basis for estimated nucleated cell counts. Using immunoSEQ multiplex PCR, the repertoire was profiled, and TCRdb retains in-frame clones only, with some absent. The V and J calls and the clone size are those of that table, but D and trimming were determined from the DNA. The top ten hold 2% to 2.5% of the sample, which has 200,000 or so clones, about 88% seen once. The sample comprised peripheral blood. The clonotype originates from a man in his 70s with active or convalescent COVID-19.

The CDR3: CASNHRGTNEKLFF. The CDR3 DNA sequence: TGTGCCAGCAACCACAGGGGTACTAATGAAAAACTGTTTTTT. The chain recombines TRBV6-5 with TRBJ1-4; 7 bases fit TRBD1. The V gene's germline CDR1 is MNHEY and CDR2 SVGAGI. The ends lost 7 bases at V and 2 bases at J; junction bases unmatched: 4. The CDR3 totals 14 residues.